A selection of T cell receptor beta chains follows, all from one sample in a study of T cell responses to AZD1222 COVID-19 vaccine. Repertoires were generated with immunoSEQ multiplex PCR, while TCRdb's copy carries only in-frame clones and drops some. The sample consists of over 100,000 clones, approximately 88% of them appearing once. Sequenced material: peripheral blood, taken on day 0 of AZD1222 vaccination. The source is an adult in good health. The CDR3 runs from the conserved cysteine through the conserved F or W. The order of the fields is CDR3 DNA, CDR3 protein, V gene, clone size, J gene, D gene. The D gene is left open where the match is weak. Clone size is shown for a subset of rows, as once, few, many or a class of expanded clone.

CDR3nt: TGTGCCAGCAGCCAATCCGGAACGGCCGGCCAAGAGACCCAGTACTTC; CDR3aa: CASSQSGTAGQETQYF; v_gene: TRBV4-2; abundance: -; j_gene: TRBJ2-5; d_gene: -
CDR3nt: TGTGCCAGCAGTCTCCCGGGACAGGGATTGGCTTTCTTT; CDR3aa: CASSLPGQGLAFF; v_gene: TRBV28; abundance: -; j_gene: TRBJ1-1; d_gene: TRBD1
CDR3nt: TGTGCCATCAGTGGCGTCAGCTATGGCTACACCTTC; CDR3aa: CAISGVSYGYTF; v_gene: TRBV10-3; abundance: -; j_gene: TRBJ1-2; d_gene: -
CDR3nt: TGTGCCAGCAGTGAATATAAGGGGTTCAAGTATAATACGCAGTATTTT; CDR3aa: CASSEYKGFKYNTQYF; v_gene: TRBV25-1; abundance: once; j_gene: TRBJ2-3; d_gene: -
CDR3nt: TGTGCCAGCAGTTTGTACGTAAGCACAGATACGCAGTATTTT; CDR3aa: CASSLYVSTDTQYF; v_gene: TRBV28; abundance: -; j_gene: TRBJ2-3; d_gene: -
CDR3nt: TGTGCCAGCAGTTTACCGGTCCTGAACACTGAAGCTTTCTTT; CDR3aa: CASSLPVLNTEAFF; v_gene: TRBV28; abundance: -; j_gene: TRBJ1-1; d_gene: -
CDR3nt: TGTGCCAGCAGCTTCCAAACTTTGGACGAGCAGTACTTC; CDR3aa: CASSFQTLDEQYF; v_gene: TRBV5-6; abundance: -; j_gene: TRBJ2-7; d_gene: -
CDR3nt: TGTGCCACCAGCCTAGGGTCTATCAATCAGCCCCAGCATTTT; CDR3aa: CATSLGSINQPQHF; v_gene: TRBV15; abundance: -; j_gene: TRBJ1-5; d_gene: -
CDR3nt: TGTGCCAGCTCACCAGGACAGGGCCACAATGAGCAGTTCTTC; CDR3aa: CASSPGQGHNEQFF; v_gene: TRBV18; abundance: -; j_gene: TRBJ2-1; d_gene: TRBD1
CDR3nt: TGTGCCAGCAGCCCTTTTTTGACAAGTGAAGCTTTCTTT; CDR3aa: CASSPFLTSEAFF; v_gene: TRBV14; abundance: -; j_gene: TRBJ1-1; d_gene: -
CDR3nt: TGTGCCAGCAGCTTAACTCCGGTTGCAACAGATACGCAGTATTTT; CDR3aa: CASSLTPVATDTQYF; v_gene: TRBV7-3; abundance: -; j_gene: TRBJ2-3; d_gene: -
CDR3nt: TGCAGCGTCCGAACACTGGGGTCAGGACGAGAAGCTTTCTTT; CDR3aa: CSVRTLGSGREAFF; v_gene: TRBV29-1; abundance: -; j_gene: TRBJ1-1; d_gene: -
CDR3nt: TGTGCCAGCAGTTTGGCGCAGGGAGGGAAAGCTTTCTTT; CDR3aa: CASSLAQGGKAFF; v_gene: TRBV27; abundance: -; j_gene: TRBJ1-1; d_gene: -
CDR3nt: TGTGCCAGCAGCCGGCACGGGACAGGGGGAGGAGAGACCCAGTACTTC; CDR3aa: CASSRHGTGGGETQYF; v_gene: TRBV4-2; abundance: once; j_gene: TRBJ2-5; d_gene: TRBD1
CDR3nt: TGTGCCATCAGTGATGTGACAGGGGCTGTCTACGAGCAGTACTTC; CDR3aa: CAISDVTGAVYEQYF; v_gene: TRBV10-3; abundance: -; j_gene: TRBJ2-7; d_gene: TRBD1
CDR3nt: TGTGCCAGCAGCCAGGACAGAAGGAATGAGCAGTTCTTC; CDR3aa: CASSQDRRNEQFF; v_gene: TRBV5-4; abundance: -; j_gene: TRBJ2-1; d_gene: -
CDR3nt: TGCGCCAGCAGCTTGAGTCAGGTGACGAAGTCGACCATATATTTT; CDR3aa: CASSLSQVTKSTIYF; v_gene: TRBV5-1; abundance: -; j_gene: TRBJ1-3; d_gene: -
CDR3nt: TGTGCCAGCAGTTACGCTAGCGGGGGGGCCGGTACGCAGTATTTT; CDR3aa: CASSYASGGAGTQYF; v_gene: TRBV6-5; abundance: -; j_gene: TRBJ2-3; d_gene: TRBD2
CDR3nt: TGTGCCAGCAGCGGGTTTACGGGACAGATGTTCTTC; CDR3aa: CASSGFTGQMFF; v_gene: TRBV9; abundance: -; j_gene: TRBJ2-1; d_gene: TRBD1
CDR3nt: TGTGCCAGCAGTTTATCCACGTCTACACTAGCCAAAAACATTCAGTACTTC; CDR3aa: CASSLSTSTLAKNIQYF; v_gene: TRBV28; abundance: -; j_gene: TRBJ2-4; d_gene: -
CDR3nt: TGTGCCATCAGACAGACAGGGACGACCTACGAGCAGTACTTC; CDR3aa: CAIRQTGTTYEQYF; v_gene: TRBV10-3; abundance: -; j_gene: TRBJ2-7; d_gene: TRBD1
CDR3nt: TGTGCCAGCAGCCAAGAAGCAGGTGGGACCCAGTACTTC; CDR3aa: CASSQEAGGTQYF; v_gene: TRBV14; abundance: -; j_gene: TRBJ2-5; d_gene: -
CDR3nt: TGTGCCAGCAGCTTAGTGGAGCAGTTCTTC; CDR3aa: CASSLVEQFF; v_gene: TRBV11-2; abundance: -; j_gene: TRBJ2-1; d_gene: -
CDR3nt: TGTGCCAGCAGTTCTCAGGGGTCGGCGAACACTGAAGCTTTCTTT; CDR3aa: CASSSQGSANTEAFF; v_gene: TRBV28; abundance: -; j_gene: TRBJ1-1; d_gene: -
CDR3nt: TGTGCCAGCAGCCGCGGGGGGCAGGTCTCTGGAAACACCATATATTTT; CDR3aa: CASSRGGQVSGNTIYF; v_gene: TRBV13; abundance: -; j_gene: TRBJ1-3; d_gene: -
CDR3nt: TGTGCCAGCAGCACCGGGACAGCGAACACTGAAGCTTTCTTT; CDR3aa: CASSTGTANTEAFF; v_gene: TRBV6-4; abundance: -; j_gene: TRBJ1-1; d_gene: TRBD1
CDR3nt: TGTGCCAGCAGTTTTGCGTATCTCCGATCCTACAATGAGCAGTTCTTC; CDR3aa: CASSFAYLRSYNEQFF; v_gene: TRBV28; abundance: -; j_gene: TRBJ2-1; d_gene: -
CDR3nt: TGTGCCAGCAGCTCCCTGGGACACATCAATCAGCCCCAGCATTTT; CDR3aa: CASSSLGHINQPQHF; v_gene: TRBV5-6; abundance: -; j_gene: TRBJ1-5; d_gene: -
CDR3nt: TGTGCCAGCAGCCCCAGAGAGGTCACTGCGGGGGAGCTGTTTTTT; CDR3aa: CASSPREVTAGELFF; v_gene: TRBV9; abundance: -; j_gene: TRBJ2-2; d_gene: -
CDR3nt: TGTGCCAGCAATCGACTACTTAGCAATCAGCCCCAGCATTTT; CDR3aa: CASNRLLSNQPQHF; v_gene: TRBV2; abundance: -; j_gene: TRBJ1-5; d_gene: -
CDR3nt: TGCGCCAGCAGCCAAGATACCTGGGAGACCCAGTACTTC; CDR3aa: CASSQDTWETQYF; v_gene: TRBV4-3; abundance: once; j_gene: TRBJ2-5; d_gene: -
CDR3nt: TGTGCCAGCAGCGATGGGTGGGCCCGGGCTGGGGAGCTGTTTTTT; CDR3aa: CASSDGWARAGELFF; v_gene: TRBV6-2/TRBV6-3; abundance: once; j_gene: TRBJ2-2; d_gene: -
CDR3nt: TGTGCCAGCAGTTTCCCGGGACTGGTGGCTGAAGCTTTCTTT; CDR3aa: CASSFPGLVAEAFF; v_gene: TRBV28; abundance: once; j_gene: TRBJ1-1; d_gene: -
CDR3nt: TGTGCCAGCTCACCAGGGACAGGGGGCGGAAGCGGTACTGAAGCTTTCTTT; CDR3aa: CASSPGTGGGSGTEAFF; v_gene: TRBV18; abundance: -; j_gene: TRBJ1-1; d_gene: TRBD1
CDR3nt: TGTGCCAGCAGTGCCAGACTAGCGGGAGATGAGACCCAGTACTTC; CDR3aa: CASSARLAGDETQYF; v_gene: TRBV28; abundance: -; j_gene: TRBJ2-5; d_gene: TRBD2
CDR3nt: TGTGCCAGCAGCCAAGGGACAGGGCTCGAGCAGTACTTC; CDR3aa: CASSQGTGLEQYF; v_gene: TRBV7-3; abundance: few; j_gene: TRBJ2-7; d_gene: TRBD1
CDR3nt: TGTGCCAGCAGTCCGACAGGGGGACCATACGAGCAGTACTTC; CDR3aa: CASSPTGGPYEQYF; v_gene: TRBV27; abundance: -; j_gene: TRBJ2-7; d_gene: TRBD1
CDR3nt: TGTGCCAGCAGCCACCGGAGGGGCGGGGATACGCAGTATTTT; CDR3aa: CASSHRRGGDTQYF; v_gene: TRBV11-3; abundance: -; j_gene: TRBJ2-3; d_gene: -
CDR3nt: TGTGCCAGCAGTGAAATTGTCGGGGTAACTTCACCCCTCCACTTT; CDR3aa: CASSEIVGVTSPLHF; v_gene: TRBV2; abundance: -; j_gene: TRBJ1-6; d_gene: -
CDR3nt: TGTGCCAGCAGCGCGATCCCCCCGTGGGGCGCTGAAGCTTTCTTT; CDR3aa: CASSAIPPWGAEAFF; v_gene: TRBV9; abundance: once; j_gene: TRBJ1-1; d_gene: -
CDR3nt: TGTGCCAGCAGCTTAGCGGGAGGGTACAATGAGCAGTTCTTC; CDR3aa: CASSLAGGYNEQFF; v_gene: TRBV7-2; abundance: -; j_gene: TRBJ2-1; d_gene: TRBD2
CDR3nt: TGTGCCAGCAGTGGGCAGAACTCCTACGAGCAGTACTTC; CDR3aa: CASSGQNSYEQYF; v_gene: TRBV2; abundance: -; j_gene: TRBJ2-7; d_gene: -
CDR3nt: TGTGCCAGCAGCTTAGGGACAGATACGCAGTATTTT; CDR3aa: CASSLGTDTQYF; v_gene: TRBV11-2; abundance: -; j_gene: TRBJ2-3; d_gene: -
CDR3nt: TGTGCCACAACCCCCGGGACAGGGTACACAGATACGCAGTATTTT; CDR3aa: CATTPGTGYTDTQYF; v_gene: TRBV24-1; abundance: once; j_gene: TRBJ2-3; d_gene: TRBD1
CDR3nt: TGTGCCAGCAGCCGAGGGACTAGTTCATTGGCCGAGACCCAGTACTTC; CDR3aa: CASSRGTSSLAETQYF; v_gene: TRBV3-1/TRBV3-2; abundance: -; j_gene: TRBJ2-5; d_gene: TRBD2
CDR3nt: TGTGCCAGCAGCCACACGCTCACAGGGGATTATGGCTACACCTTC; CDR3aa: CASSHTLTGDYGYTF; v_gene: TRBV14; abundance: -; j_gene: TRBJ1-2; d_gene: TRBD1
CDR3nt: TGTGCCAGCAGCTTGCAGAACGAGCAGTACTTC; CDR3aa: CASSLQNEQYF; v_gene: TRBV5-4; abundance: -; j_gene: TRBJ2-7; d_gene: -
CDR3nt: TGTGCCAGCAGTCCCGGCCCGGGACAGCGGTACGAGCAGTACTTC; CDR3aa: CASSPGPGQRYEQYF; v_gene: TRBV28; abundance: -; j_gene: TRBJ2-7; d_gene: TRBD1
CDR3nt: TGTGCCAGCAGCCATAGCGGTTCGTACCAAGAGACCCAGTACTTC; CDR3aa: CASSHSGSYQETQYF; v_gene: TRBV3-1/TRBV3-2; abundance: once; j_gene: TRBJ2-5; d_gene: -
CDR3nt: TGTGCCAGCGGTGGGACTAGCGTTTACAATGAGCAGTTCTTC; CDR3aa: CASGGTSVYNEQFF; v_gene: TRBV13; abundance: -; j_gene: TRBJ2-1; d_gene: TRBD2
CDR3nt: TGTGCCAGTAGCAAACGGGACAGTGGATTGGGAGAGCAGTACTTC; CDR3aa: CASSKRDSGLGEQYF; v_gene: TRBV19; abundance: -; j_gene: TRBJ2-7; d_gene: TRBD1
CDR3nt: TGCAGCGCCAACGGGAGGCAGGAGGGAGAAAAACTGTTTTTT; CDR3aa: CSANGRQEGEKLFF; v_gene: TRBV29-1; abundance: -; j_gene: TRBJ1-4; d_gene: -
CDR3nt: TGTGCCAGCAGCCCGGGACTAGCAACCGGGGAGCTGTTTTTT; CDR3aa: CASSPGLATGELFF; v_gene: TRBV6-5; abundance: -; j_gene: TRBJ2-2; d_gene: TRBD2
CDR3nt: TGTGCCAGCAGCGAGGGACAGTCCTATCAGCCCCAGCATTTT; CDR3aa: CASSEGQSYQPQHF; v_gene: TRBV5-5; abundance: -; j_gene: TRBJ1-5; d_gene: TRBD1
CDR3nt: TGTGCCAGCAGTTACTCGACGGACTCCCCCTACGAGCAGTACTTC; CDR3aa: CASSYSTDSPYEQYF; v_gene: TRBV6-6; abundance: -; j_gene: TRBJ2-7; d_gene: -
CDR3nt: TGTGCCAGCAGCTTGAATAGCGGGGTGCAAGAGACCCAGTACTTC; CDR3aa: CASSLNSGVQETQYF; v_gene: TRBV7-3; abundance: -; j_gene: TRBJ2-5; d_gene: TRBD2
CDR3nt: TGTGCCAGCGGGACAGGGGGCTACCCCTACGAGCAGTACTTC; CDR3aa: CASGTGGYPYEQYF; v_gene: TRBV6-5; abundance: -; j_gene: TRBJ2-7; d_gene: TRBD1
CDR3nt: TGTGCCAGCAGTTTTATATCACACAGGGAGAACACTGAAGCTTTCTTT; CDR3aa: CASSFISHRENTEAFF; v_gene: TRBV28; abundance: few; j_gene: TRBJ1-1; d_gene: -
CDR3nt: TGTGCCAGTATCGCACTAAGGGGTGAAGCTTTCTTT; CDR3aa: CASIALRGEAFF; v_gene: TRBV19; abundance: -; j_gene: TRBJ1-1; d_gene: -